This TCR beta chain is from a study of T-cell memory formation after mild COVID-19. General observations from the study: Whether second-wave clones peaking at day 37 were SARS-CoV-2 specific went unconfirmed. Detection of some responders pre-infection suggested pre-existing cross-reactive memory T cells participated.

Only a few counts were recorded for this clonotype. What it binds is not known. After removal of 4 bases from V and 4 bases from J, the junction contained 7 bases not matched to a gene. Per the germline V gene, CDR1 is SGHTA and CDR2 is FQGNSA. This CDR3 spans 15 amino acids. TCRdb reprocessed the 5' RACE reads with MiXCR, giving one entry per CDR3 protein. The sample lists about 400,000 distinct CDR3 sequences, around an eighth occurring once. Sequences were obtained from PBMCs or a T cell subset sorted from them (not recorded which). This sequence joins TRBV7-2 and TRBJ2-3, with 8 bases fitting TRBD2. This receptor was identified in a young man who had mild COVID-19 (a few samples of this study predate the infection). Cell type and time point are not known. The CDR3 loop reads CASSWRLAGPDTQYF. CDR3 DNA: TGTGCCAGCAGCTGGCGCCTAGCGGGCCCAGATACGCAGTATTTT.